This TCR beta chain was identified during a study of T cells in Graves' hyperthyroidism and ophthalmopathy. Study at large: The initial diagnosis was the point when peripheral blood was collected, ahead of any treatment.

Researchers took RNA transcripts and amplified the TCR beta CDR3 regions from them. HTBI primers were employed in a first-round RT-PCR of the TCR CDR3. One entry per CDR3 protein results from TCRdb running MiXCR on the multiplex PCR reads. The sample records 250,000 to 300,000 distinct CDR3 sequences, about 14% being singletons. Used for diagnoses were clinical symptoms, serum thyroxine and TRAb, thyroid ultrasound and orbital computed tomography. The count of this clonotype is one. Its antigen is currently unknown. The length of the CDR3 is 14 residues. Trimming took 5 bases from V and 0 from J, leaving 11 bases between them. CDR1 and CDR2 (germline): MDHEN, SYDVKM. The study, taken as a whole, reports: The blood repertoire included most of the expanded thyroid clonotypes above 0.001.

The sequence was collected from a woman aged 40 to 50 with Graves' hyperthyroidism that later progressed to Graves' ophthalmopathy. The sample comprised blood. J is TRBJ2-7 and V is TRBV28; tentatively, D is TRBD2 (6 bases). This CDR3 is CASSMGTVSYEQYF. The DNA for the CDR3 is TGTGCCAGCAGTATGGGGACTGTCTCCTACGAGCAGTACTTC. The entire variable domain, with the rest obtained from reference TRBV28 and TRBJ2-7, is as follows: DVKVTQSSRYLVKRTGEKVFLECVQDMDHENMFWYRQDPGLGLRLIYFSYDVKMKEKGDIPEGYSVSREKKERFSLILESASTNQTSMYLCASSMGTVSYEQYFGPGTRLTVT.